Shown below are 32 T cell receptor beta chains from a single sample sequenced in a study of T cells in Graves' hyperthyroidism and ophthalmopathy. Researchers took RNA transcripts and amplified the TCR beta CDR3 regions from them. Primed by the HTBI set, a first-round RT-PCR was run on the TCR CDR3. TCRdb ran MiXCR on the multiplex PCR reads and lists one entry per CDR3 protein. This sample has fewer than 300,000 distinct CDR3 sequences, with roughly 15% found just once. The sample consisted of blood. Receptor source: a woman aged 45-65 years with Graves' hyperthyroidism that later progressed to Graves' ophthalmopathy.

This chain connects TRBV28 to TRBJ2-5; D remains unclear. Deletions cut 5 bases from V and 5 bases from J, with 12 bases between. The CDR3 is made up of 13 amino acids. CDR1 and CDR2 (germline): MDHEN, SYDVKM. CDR3 residues: CASSPGPGETQYF. The CDR3 DNA follows: TGTGCCAGCAGTCCGGGCCCCGGGGAGACCCAGTACTTC.

There are a few counts of this clonotype. The V call is TRBV7-2, the J call TRBJ1-4; no reliable D call. The V gene lost 6 bases and the J gene lost 2 bases, with 13 bases spanning the gap. Germline V lookup: CDR1 SGHTA, CDR2 FQGNSA. The CDR3 totals 15 residues. CDR3 sequence reads: CASSSDWLTNEKLFF. The CDR3 bases are TGTGCCAGCAGTTCAGACTGGCTGACTAATGAAAAACTGTTTTTT.

This clonotype was counted only a few times. The chain joins TRBV6-1 to TRBJ1-5; a weak D match, TRBD1 (5 bases). The CDR3 contains 17 residues. Trimming shortened V by 6 bases and J by 4 bases, and 22 bases separated the two germline ends. The germline V gene encodes CDR1 MNHNS and CDR2 SASEGT. CDR3 loop: CASSPYPGPLENQPQHF. For the CDR3, the DNA is TGTGCCAGCAGCCCATACCCGGGACCCCTGGAGAATCAGCCCCAGCATTTT.

V and J are TRBV28 and TRBJ2-5, with TRBD2 identical over 9 bases. This CDR3 region has 18 residues. Germline lookup yields CDR1 MDHEN and CDR2 SYDVKM. The trim removed 5 bases at V and 4 bases at J, leaving 17 bases unmatched. CDR3 protein: CASSHLAGVEGEGETQYF. The CDR3 bases are TGTGCCAGCAGTCACTTAGCGGGAGTAGAGGGTGAGGGAGAGACCCAGTACTTC. Full variable domain (outside the CDR3, taken from reference TRBV28 and TRBJ2-5): DVKVTQSSRYLVKRTGEKVFLECVQDMDHENMFWYRQDPGLGLRLIYFSYDVKMKEKGDIPEGYSVSREKKERFSLILESASTNQTSMYLCASSHLAGVEGEGETQYFGPGTRLLVL.

As concerns this clonotype: A junction boundary mismatches the germline segment, possibly from a read error. This sequence joins TRBV10-3 and TRBJ1-2, with TRBD1 matching over 9 bases. CDR3 size: 16 residues. Germline V gene data show CDR1 as ENHRY and CDR2 as SYGVKD. Here the CDR3 reads CTISEVGQGIGYGYTF. The CDR3 nucleotides are TGTACCATCAGTGAGGTTGGACAGGGGATCGGCTATGGCTACACCTTC.

This clonotype was observed at least ten times. The chain carries TRBV29-1 and TRBJ2-5; D could derive from TRBD1 or TRBD2 (6 bases each). Germline V gene data show CDR1 as SQVTM and CDR2 as ANQGSEA. This CDR3 region has 14 residues. The germline V and J ends were trimmed by 7 bases and 1 base, with 16 bases remaining between them. The CDR3 sequence is CSAPPGGPQETQYF. CDR3 bases: TGCAGCGCCCCCCCCGGGGGCCCCCAAGAGACCCAGTACTTC.

In the case of this clonotype: This sequence may be a read error, since a much larger clone differs from it by one base. The chain links TRBV28 to TRBJ1-3; maybe TRBD1 (6 bases). Germline loops: CDR1 MDHEN, CDR2 SYDVKM. CDR3 length: 17 amino acids. Here the CDR3 DNA reads TGTTCCAGCAGTTTCCCGGGAGGGGGGAGCTCTGGAAACACCATATATTTT. Residues: CSSSFPGGGSSGNTIYF.

This clonotype was recorded many times. The chain joins TRBV6-1 to TRBJ2-7, with D perhaps matching TRBD2 (6 bases). Per germline, CDR1 MNHNS and CDR2 SASEGT. The V gene lost 4 bases and the J gene lost 2 bases, with 12 bases spanning the gap. This CDR3 contains 14 residues. CDR3 sequence reads: CASSGRESPYEQYF. The DNA for the CDR3 is TGTGCCAGCAGTGGCCGGGAGAGTCCCTACGAGCAGTACTTC.

This chain uses TRBV5-4 with TRBJ2-5, with TRBD1 identical over 8 bases. The CDR3 covers 13 residues. Germline loops: CDR1 SGHNT, CDR2 YYREEE (reference sequence). The trim removed 5 bases at V and 4 bases at J, leaving 4 bases unmatched. CDR3 loop: CASSYDRGETQYF. CDR3 bases: TGTGCCAGCAGTTATGACAGGGGAGAGACCCAGTACTTC.

This clonotype has ten or more counts. This chain connects TRBV28 to TRBJ1-4; 8 positions agree with TRBD1. Per the germline V gene, CDR1 is MDHEN and CDR2 is SYDVKM. CDR3 length: 15 amino acids. After removal of 5 bases from V and 7 bases from J, the junction contained 9 bases not matched to a gene. CDR3 sequence: CASSPLGQGGEKLFF. CDR3 DNA: TGTGCCAGCAGTCCCCTAGGACAGGGAGGTGAAAAACTGTTTTTT.

The chain carries TRBV7-8 and TRBJ1-2; D possibly corresponds to TRBD1 (5 bases). The V and J ends lost 1 base and 13 bases respectively, with 16 bases between them. Germline CDR1 and CDR2: SGHVS and FQNEAQ. The CDR3 runs to 13 residues. CDR3: CASSLGAGLSCTF. In DNA form, the CDR3 reads TGTGCCAGCAGCTTAGGTGCAGGGTTATCCTGCACCTTC.

This clonotype was counted at least ten times. The chain uses TRBV6-1 and TRBJ2-7; D not resolved. Germline V gene sequence: CDR1 MNHNS, CDR2 SASEGT. The V end lost 2 bases, the J end lost 1 base, and 6 bases lay between the germline ends. The CDR3 is 13 residues long. The CDR3: CASSENWSYEQYF. For the CDR3, the DNA is TGTGCCAGCAGTGAAAATTGGTCCTACGAGCAGTACTTC.

Ten or more counts support this clonotype. CDR3 sequence reads: CASSFGTLSRYEQYF. The CDR3 region has the DNA TGTGCCAGCAGCTTCGGGACGCTCTCCAGGTACGAGCAGTACTTC. The J gene is TRBJ2-7, the V gene TRBV11-2; either TRBD1 or TRBD2 may supply D (5 bases each). Germline CDR1 reads SGHAT; CDR2 reads FQNNGV. CDR3 length equals 15 residues. Trimming removed 3 bases at V and 4 bases at J, with 16 bases between.

The chain uses TRBV4-1 and TRBJ1-3; no clear D gene. Per germline, CDR1 MGHRA and CDR2 YSYEKL. The ends were cut back, 0 bases at V and 0 bases at J, with 15 bases in the middle. This CDR3 comprises 18 residues. The CDR3 nucleotides are TGCGCCAGCAGCCAAGATGGGAGACCCAGATTCTCTGGAAACACCATATATTTT. This gives the protein CASSQDGRPRFSGNTIYF.

This clonotype was counted at least ten times. The chain is built from TRBV11-2 and TRBJ1-2; D call uncertain. Per the germline V gene, CDR1 is SGHAT and CDR2 is FQNNGV. The V end lost 1 base, the J end lost 8 bases, and 26 bases lay between the germline ends. The CDR3 length is 18 residues. CDR3 sequence: CASSLGVDIDPLYAGYTF. CDR3 bases: TGTGCCAGCAGCTTAGGTGTCGACATCGACCCTCTCTATGCGGGCTACACCTTC.

As regards this clonotype: Its ends do not fully match the called genes, so a read error is possible. V usage is TRBV6-1 and J usage is TRBJ1-1; 7 nucleotides line up with TRBD1. This CDR3 is 13 amino acids long. CDR1 and CDR2 from the germline V gene are MNHNS and SASEGT. In nucleotides, the CDR3 is TGTGTCAGCAGTTCCGGGACAGCAACTGAAGCTTTCTTT. Protein sequence: CVSSSGTATEAFF.

This clonotype has just a few counts. The rearrangement links TRBV5-1 to TRBJ2-3; TRBD2 might be the D (5 bases). CDR1 and CDR2 (germline): SGHRS, YFSETQ. Trimming cost V 3 bases and J 6 bases, with 14 bases left between them. The CDR3 covers 14 residues. The CDR3 loop reads CASSSERLTDTQYF. DNA for the CDR3: TGCGCCAGCAGCTCGGAGAGACTAACTGATACGCAGTATTTT.

This clonotype was seen repeatedly, ten times or more. V is TRBV2 and J is TRBJ1-2; D is unclear. This CDR3 spans 14 amino acids. Germline V gene sequence: CDR1 SNHLY, CDR2 FYNNEI. Trimming removed 6 bases at V and 5 bases at J, with 16 bases between. This chain's CDR3 is CASRDTIPGYGYTF. CDR3 bases: TGTGCCAGCAGAGACACTATCCCCGGATATGGCTACACCTTC.

In regard to this clonotype: An end of the junction differs from the germline gene, which may be a read error. V usage is TRBV28 and J usage is TRBJ2-6; 9 nucleotides agree with TRBD2. The CDR3 spans 24 residues. The germline V gene encodes CDR1 MDHEN and CDR2 SYDVKM. The CDR3 loop reads CASSFPGQNLLVAGGPAGASVLTF. CDR3 in DNA: TGTGCCAGCAGTTTCCCAGGACAGAACCTTTTAGTCGCGGGAGGGCCGGCTGGGGCCAGCGTCCTGACTTTC.

Concerning this clonotype: A read error may be the cause here, since a much bigger clone is one base away. The chain recombines TRBV4-1 with TRBJ2-7, with 9 bases matching TRBD1. Germline values: CDR1 MGHRA, CDR2 YSYEKL. This CDR3 is built from 13 residues. V lost 7 bases and J lost 7; bases outside the gene matches: 8. The CDR3 loop reads CASNGTGGREQYF. In DNA form, the CDR3 reads TGCGCCAGCAACGGTACAGGGGGCAGAGAGCAGTACTTC.

This clonotype was observed many times. The chain links TRBV27 to TRBJ2-6; no firm D call. The germline V gene encodes CDR1 MNHEY and CDR2 SMNVEV (reference sequence). The CDR3 has 15 residues. Trimming removed 5 bases at V and 0 bases at J, with 8 bases between. The CDR3 bases are TGTGCCAGCAGTCAATCCGGCTCTGGGGCCAACGTCCTGACTTTC. This sequence encodes CASSQSGSGANVLTF. Drawing the rest from reference TRBV27 and TRBJ2-6, the complete variable domain is EAQVTQNPRYLITVTGKKLTVTCSQNMNHEYMSWYRQDPGLGLRQIYYSMNVEVTDKGDVPEGYKVSRKEKRNFPLILESPSPNQTSLYFCASSQSGSGANVLTFGAGSRLTVL.

Ten or more counts support this clonotype. The chain employs TRBV5-1 and TRBJ2-1; D uncertain. Germline V gene lookup returns CDR1 SGHRS and CDR2 YFSETQ. V shed 3 bases and J shed 0 bases, with 4 bases lying between them. The CDR3 extends over 13 amino acids. The DNA for the CDR3 is TGCGCCAGCAGCTGGGACTCCTACAATGAGCAGTTCTTC. This encodes CASSWDSYNEQFF.

This clonotype was observed at least ten times. V gene TRBV5-1 combines with J gene TRBJ1-2, with D hard to call. This CDR3 has 13 amino acids. Trimming shortened V by 0 bases and J by 7 bases, and 10 bases separated the two germline ends. Germline CDR1 reads SGHRS; CDR2 reads YFSETQ. Written as DNA, the CDR3 is TGCGCCAGCAGCTTGGAGGGCCTAGTTGGCTACACCTTC. Translation: CASSLEGLVGYTF.

The chain joins TRBV2 to TRBJ1-2; D is ambiguous. Trimming stripped 5 bases from V and 6 bases from J, with 10 bases between. The CDR3 sequence is 12 residues long. CDR1 and CDR2 (germline): SNHLY, FYNNEI. CDR3 DNA sequence: TGTGCCAGCAGTCCGGGAGCGGATGGCTACACCTTC. Its translation: CASSPGADGYTF.

This clonotype was seen many times. The chain employs TRBV6-1 and TRBJ2-7, with 8 bases fitting TRBD2. J gave up 2 bases and V 6 bases, and 9 bases lay outside the gene matches. Looked up from germline, CDR1 is MNHNS and CDR2 is SASEGT. The CDR3 is made up of 15 amino acids. The CDR3 here is CASSERELGTYEQYF. The CDR3 nucleotides are TGTGCCAGCAGCGAGCGGGAGCTTGGAACCTACGAGCAGTACTTC.

The chain couples TRBV6-4 to TRBJ2-7; TRBD1 matches at 10 bases. V shed 6 bases and J 5 bases; nucleotides not matched to a gene: 10. In germline, CDR1 is MRHNA, CDR2 SNTAGT. The CDR3 is 15 residues long. Here the CDR3 reads CASSETTGGRNEQYF. Here the CDR3 DNA reads TGTGCCAGCAGCGAAACGACAGGGGGCCGCAACGAGCAGTACTTC.

At least ten counts were recorded for this clonotype. The genes are TRBV5-5 and TRBJ2-3, with D possibly being TRBD1 (6 bases). Germline V lookup: CDR1 SGHKS, CDR2 YYEKEE (reference sequence). The CDR3 length is 17 residues. Trimming left V 4 bases short and J 4 bases short, with 22 bases between. The CDR3 nucleotides read TGTGCCAGCAGCCCGATACCCGCAGGTCCAGGGGCAGATACGCAGTATTTT. As protein: CASSPIPAGPGADTQYF.

This clonotype was recorded many times. The chain couples TRBV28 to TRBJ1-2; D not certain. V was trimmed by 2 bases and J by 1 base, leaving 8 bases between them. The CDR3 spans 14 residues. Germline lookup yields CDR1 MDHEN and CDR2 SYDVKM. The chain's CDR3 is CASSLGLYNYGYTF. For the CDR3, the DNA is TGTGCCAGCAGTTTAGGACTTTATAACTATGGCTACACCTTC.

This clonotype was counted a few times. The chain uses TRBV7-9 and TRBJ2-6, with a weak D call TRBD2 (6 bases). The germline V and J ends were trimmed by 2 bases and 2 bases, with 13 bases remaining between them. This CDR3 has 17 residues. Germline V gene sequence: CDR1 SEHNR, CDR2 FQNEAQ (reference sequence). The CDR3 nucleotides read TGTGCCAGCAGCTTAACGGTAGGGAGGACTGGGGCCAACGTCCTGACTTTC. Amino acids: CASSLTVGRTGANVLTF. The full variable domain, with the rest looked up from reference TRBV7-9 and TRBJ2-6, is DTGVSQNPRHKITKRGQNVTFRCDPISEHNRLYWYRQTLGQGPEFLTYFQNEAQLEKSRLLSDRFSAERPKGSFSTLEIQRTEQGDSAMYLCASSLTVGRTGANVLTFGAGSRLTVL.

V is TRBV15 and J is TRBJ2-2, with TRBD2 identical over 10 bases. J lost 1 base, V lost 4 bases, and 3 bases had no gene match. This CDR3 is built from 16 residues. Germline lookup yields CDR1 LNHNV and CDR2 YYDKDF (reference sequence). CDR3 in amino acids: CATSTRTSGNTGELFF. As DNA, the CDR3 is TGTGCCACCAGCACCCGGACTAGCGGGAACACCGGGGAGCTGTTTTTT.

As concerns this clonotype: This is likely a read error, given that the CDR3 carries no conserved phenylalanine or tryptophan at its end. The chain recombines TRBV4-1 with TRBJ2-6; D remains ambiguous. Germline CDR1 and CDR2: MGHRA and YSYEKL. V lost 0 bases, J lost 0 bases, and 9 bases lay in between. This CDR3 region has 17 residues. CDR3 nucleotide sequence: TGCGCCAGCAGCCAAGAGGGTCTTGGCTCTGGGGCCAACGTCCTGACTCTC. Its protein product is CASSQEGLGSGANVLTL.

This clonotype was detected ten times or more. The chain combines TRBV12-3 or TRBV12-4 with TRBJ1-4; TRBD1 agrees at 7 bases. The trim removed 7 bases at V and 2 bases at J, leaving 10 bases unmatched. This CDR3 comprises 16 residues. This CDR3 is CASNNRGFVTNEKLFF. In DNA, the CDR3 is TGTGCCAGCAATAACAGGGGATTTGTGACTAATGAAAAACTGTTTTTT.